Each of the 27 T cell receptor beta chains below was sequenced from the same sample in a study of blood T cell repertoires in COVID-19. The data were produced by immunoSEQ multiplex PCR, yet TCRdb's version contains in-frame clones alone and is incomplete. The table has approximately 67,000 clones, roughly nine tenths seen once; the top ten hold 6% to 9.5%. Specimen: peripheral blood. These receptors all come from a human donor in a cohort sampled during active COVID-19.

The chain joins TRBV5-1 to TRBJ2-2; TRBD1 aligns across 7 bases. Looked up from germline, CDR1 is SGHRS and CDR2 is YFSETQ. After removal of 4 bases from V and 0 bases from J, the junction contained 6 bases not matched to a gene. The CDR3 has 16 residues. This CDR3 is CASSPRTGTNTGELFF. In DNA, the CDR3 is TGCGCCAGCAGCCCGAGGACAGGCACGAACACCGGGGAGCTGTTTTTT.

The V gene is TRBV28, the J gene TRBJ2-5; D gene uncertain. The CDR3 covers 13 residues. V was cut by 3 bases and J by 5 bases, with 10 bases left in between. Germline assignment: CDR1 MDHEN and CDR2 SYDVKM. CDR3 coding DNA: TGTGCCAGCAGTTTTGGAGAGTGGGAGACCCAGTACTTC. Amino acid sequence: CASSFGEWETQYF.

This clone was found a few times. J is TRBJ2-5 and V is TRBV28, with 8 bases aligning to TRBD2. The CDR3 covers 14 residues. Germline values: CDR1 MDHEN, CDR2 SYDVKM. With 7 bases clipped from V and 6 bases from J, the junction kept 10 bases outside the gene matches. CDR3 coding DNA: TGTGCCAGCACGGAACGGGGGGGGAGAAAGACCCAGTACTTC. This translates into CASTERGGRKTQYF.

The table lists this clone with a few counts. V gene TRBV19 combines with J gene TRBJ1-5, with 8 bases matching TRBD1. The junction had 12 bases not matched to a gene; V was cut back by 2 bases and J by 0 bases. This CDR3 spans 19 amino acids. Germline CDR1 is LNHDA and CDR2 is SQIVND (reference sequence). The CDR3 bases are TGTGCCAGTAGTATAAGGGCGGCGCAGGGGGCGGTTAGCAATCAGCCCCAGCATTTT. It translates to CASSIRAAQGAVSNQPQHF.

The CDR3 here is CASSQDKRTDAGGQFF. The CDR3 nucleotides read TGCGCCAGCAGCCAAGATAAACGGACGGATGCCGGGGGGCAGTTCTTC. The chain has TRBV4-1 and TRBJ2-1; TRBD2 might be the D (6 bases). The CDR3 consists of 16 residues. The germline gives CDR1 MGHRA, CDR2 YSYEKL. The V end lost 0 bases, the J end lost 12 bases, and 21 bases lay between the germline ends.

The chain recombines TRBV2 with TRBJ1-1; a weak D match, TRBD1 (5 bases). The V gene's germline CDR1 is SNHLY and CDR2 FYNNEI. The ends were cut back, 5 bases at V and 2 bases at J, with 12 bases in the middle. The CDR3 extends over 14 amino acids. The CDR3 is CASSTRQRNTEAFF. CDR3 in DNA: TGTGCCAGCAGTACGAGACAGAGAAACACTGAAGCTTTCTTT.

This clone was seen only once. The chain uses TRBV25-1 and TRBJ2-7; 7 bases are shared with TRBD1. This CDR3 is 13 amino acids long. V trimming: 4 bases; J trimming: 5 bases; junction bases outside the gene matches: 5. Germline-derived CDR1 and CDR2 are MGHDK and SYGVNS. DNA for the CDR3: TGTGCCAGCAGTGGCAGGGGGTCGGACGAGCAGTACTTC. Its translation: CASSGRGSDEQYF.

The chain uses TRBV10-1 and TRBJ1-1; D remains ambiguous. CDR3 length: 13 amino acids. Germline V gene lookup returns CDR1 WNHNN and CDR2 SYGVQD (reference sequence). Trimming took off 4 bases at V and 1 base at J, with 7 bases between the two ends. The CDR3 reads CASSGKRNTEAFF. In nucleotides, the CDR3 is TGCGCCAGCAGTGGTAAGCGGAACACTGAAGCTTTCTTT.

V is TRBV6-5 and J is TRBJ1-2; weak D call: TRBD1 (5 bases). The length of the CDR3 is 13 residues. Trimming took off 7 bases at V and 3 bases at J, with 12 bases between the two ends. Germline assignment: CDR1 MNHEY and CDR2 SVGAGI. CDR3 DNA: TGTGCCAGCACCAGGGAGGGAGACTATGGCTACACCTTC. Translated: CASTREGDYGYTF.

This chain joins TRBV14 and TRBJ2-7; D gene uncertain. Per the germline V gene, CDR1 is SGHDN and CDR2 is FVKESK. The V and J ends lost 0 bases and 1 base respectively, with 19 bases between them. The CDR3 has 18 amino acids. This chain's CDR3 is CASSQEPYQPTRSYEQYF. The DNA for the CDR3 is TGTGCCAGCAGCCAAGAGCCCTACCAGCCCACGAGGTCCTACGAGCAGTACTTC.

The chain carries TRBV7-3 and TRBJ1-3; perhaps TRBD1 as D (5 bases). This CDR3 is built from 16 residues. Germline V gene data show CDR1 as SGHTA and CDR2 as FQGTGA. With 5 bases removed from V and 0 bases from J, the gap between germline ends came to 14 bases. The CDR3 DNA follows: TGTGCCAGCAGCCAGGGTCCCCCTAACTCTGGAAACACCATATATTTT. This sequence encodes CASSQGPPNSGNTIYF.

This rearrangement joins TRBV5-1 to TRBJ1-2, with 8 bases that match TRBD1. Germline V gene lookup returns CDR1 SGHRS and CDR2 YFSETQ. V dropped 0 bases and J dropped 7; count of bases not matched to a gene: 8. The CDR3 spans 15 residues. CDR3 amino acids: CASSLDGQGIAGYTF. The CDR3 DNA reads as TGCGCCAGCAGCTTGGATGGACAGGGTATTGCTGGCTACACCTTC.

On this clone itself: Other DNA sequences in the sample encode the same CDR3. Here the CDR3 reads CASSQRTSGANVLTF. The CDR3 DNA reads TGTGCCAGCAGCCAGAGAACCTCTGGGGCCAACGTCCTGACTTTC. The chain uses TRBV14 and TRBJ2-6, with unresolved D. Germline-derived CDR1 and CDR2 are SGHDN and FVKESK. The V and J ends lost 3 bases and 0 bases respectively, with 6 bases between them. This CDR3 is built from 15 residues.

In this sample, this clone turned up once. The chain recombines TRBV7-2 with TRBJ2-1, with D possibly TRBD2 on 6 matching bases. The CDR3 spans 16 residues. Trimming shortened V by 5 bases and J by 8 bases, and 22 bases separated the two germline ends. The germline gives CDR1 SGHTA, CDR2 FQGNSA. CDR3 nucleotide sequence: TGTGCCAGCAGCGTGAGTCCCGGGACTGTCAGAGATGAGCAGTTCTTC. This codes for CASSVSPGTVRDEQFF.

This chain links TRBV5-6 with TRBJ2-7, with D perhaps matching TRBD2 (6 bases). CDR3 size: 19 residues. Trimming pared 0 bases from V and 0 bases from J, leaving 22 bases between. Germline V CDR1 and CDR2: SGHDT, YYEEEE. Here the CDR3 DNA reads TGTGCCAGCAGCTTGGCTTGGCGCGGGGAAGGGCGTTACTCCTACGAGCAGTACTTC. This codes for CASSLAWRGEGRYSYEQYF.

The chain combines TRBV27 with TRBJ2-1; 7 positions match TRBD1. The ends lost 4 bases at V and 7 bases at J; junction bases unmatched: 22. The CDR3 contains 19 residues. CDR1 and CDR2 (germline): MNHEY, SMNVEV (reference sequence). The CDR3 nucleotides read TGTGCCAGCAGTTCTAAAGGGGGCGCGAGGTTTGTGACAGGGAATGAGCAGTTCTTC. Translation gives CASSSKGGARFVTGNEQFF.

The gene calls are TRBV11-2 and TRBJ2-1, with 9 bases matching TRBD2. The CDR3 is 16 amino acids. Trimming removed 8 bases from V and 6 bases from J; junction bases left unmatched: 14. CDR1 SGHAT and CDR2 FQNNGV come from the germline V gene. The CDR3 region is CASQRGTSLSTNEQFF. Here the CDR3 DNA reads TGTGCCAGCCAAAGAGGGACTAGCCTCTCAACCAATGAGCAGTTCTTC.

The chain joins TRBV2 to TRBJ1-6; D perhaps matches TRBD1 (5 bases). With 6 bases removed from V and 11 bases from J, the gap between germline ends came to 20 bases. The CDR3 spans 15 residues. Germline lookup yields CDR1 SNHLY and CDR2 FYNNEI. The chain's CDR3 is CASSTTLGHTAPLHF. DNA of the CDR3: TGTGCCAGCAGCACTACCCTCGGACACACGGCACCCCTCCACTTT.

This rearrangement joins TRBV3-1 (or the pseudogene TRBV3-2) to TRBJ2-2; 10 nucleotides line up with TRBD1. V gave up 2 bases and J gave up 3 bases; unmatched junction bases: 6. Per the germline V gene, CDR1 is LGHDT and CDR2 is YNNKEL (reference sequence). CDR3 length: 17 residues. CDR3 in amino acids: CASSQPPGQGYTGELFF. CDR3 bases: TGTGCCAGCAGCCAACCTCCGGGACAGGGGTACACCGGGGAGCTGTTTTTT.

The CDR3 here is CASSYQGQNYGYTF. In DNA form, the CDR3 reads TGTGCCAGCAGTTACCAAGGACAGAACTATGGCTACACCTTC. This chain connects TRBV6-6 to TRBJ1-2, with TRBD1 as a possible D gene (6 bases). The V end was cut by 2 bases, the J end by 2 bases, with 9 bases between. Per the germline V gene, CDR1 is MNHNY and CDR2 is SVGAGI (reference sequence). This CDR3 has 14 residues.

V usage is TRBV19 and J usage is TRBJ2-3; weak D call: TRBD1 (5 bases). The CDR3 totals 18 residues. CDR1 LNHDA and CDR2 SQIVND come from the germline V gene (reference sequence). V shed 5 bases and J shed 0 bases, with 21 bases lying between them. In nucleotides, the CDR3 is TGTGCCAGTAGTCCCCGCCCCCCATCAGGGATAAGCACAGATACGCAGTATTTT. This sequence encodes CASSPRPPSGISTDTQYF. Full variable domain (missing parts from reference TRBV19 and TRBJ2-3): DGGITQSPKYLFRKEGQNVTLSCEQNLNHDAMYWYRQDPGQGLRLIYYSQIVNDFQKGDIAEGYSVSREKKESFPLTVTSAQKNPTAFYLCASSPRPPSGISTDTQYFGPGTRLTVL.

The rearrangement joins TRBV5-1 to TRBJ2-3; 10 nucleotides align to TRBD2. Germline values: CDR1 SGHRS, CDR2 YFSETQ. The CDR3 is 20 amino acids. V shed 2 bases and J 4 bases; nucleotides not matched to a gene: 19. The CDR3 nucleotides are TGCGCCAGCAGCTTAAGGTTAGCGGGAGGCCCTAAAGGTCAGGCAGATACGCAGTATTTT. Protein: CASSLRLAGGPKGQADTQYF.

The chain joins TRBV12-3 or TRBV12-4 to TRBJ2-5, with 7 bases lining up with TRBD1. CDR3 length: 13 residues. V trimming: 6 bases; J trimming: 5 bases; junction bases outside the gene matches: 6. DNA of the CDR3: TGTGCCAGCAGCCGACAGGGATCGGAGACCCAGTACTTC. Translating it yields CASSRQGSETQYF.

V gene TRBV7-3 combines with J gene TRBJ1-1, with 8 nucleotides matching TRBD1. This CDR3 region has 13 residues. With 11 bases clipped from V and 5 bases from J, the junction kept 10 bases outside the gene matches. The germline V gene encodes CDR1 SGHTA and CDR2 FQGTGA. Written as DNA, the CDR3 is TGTGCCTCTGCCAGGGGGCGAGAGACTGAAGCTTTCTTT. Protein product: CASARGRETEAFF.

CDR3 nucleotides: TGTGCCAGCAGTTTAATTCGGGGAAAAAATTCACCCCTCCACTTT. Translating gives CASSLIRGKNSPLHF. The gene calls are TRBV27 and TRBJ1-6, with D hard to call. V was cut by 2 bases and J by 7 bases, with 12 bases left in between. This CDR3 region has 15 residues. CDR1 and CDR2 from the germline V gene are MNHEY and SMNVEV (reference sequence).

DNA of the CDR3: TGTGCCAGCAGCCAGAGGGCTAGCGGGAGTGCGAATGAGCAGTTCTTC. Translated, it gives CASSQRASGSANEQFF. The chain employs TRBV7-8 and TRBJ2-1, with TRBD2 matching 10 bases. This CDR3 spans 16 amino acids. Germline loops: CDR1 SGHVS, CDR2 FQNEAQ. The ends lost 5 bases at V and 7 bases at J; junction bases unmatched: 11.

The chain uses TRBV10-3 and TRBJ2-7; 8 positions agree with TRBD1. V lost 8 bases and J lost 3; bases outside the gene matches: 6. There are 13 residues in the CDR3. Germline V lookup: CDR1 ENHRY, CDR2 SYGVKD. CDR3 amino acids: CAIQGADYYEQYF. DNA of the CDR3: TGTGCCATCCAGGGGGCCGATTACTACGAGCAGTACTTC.